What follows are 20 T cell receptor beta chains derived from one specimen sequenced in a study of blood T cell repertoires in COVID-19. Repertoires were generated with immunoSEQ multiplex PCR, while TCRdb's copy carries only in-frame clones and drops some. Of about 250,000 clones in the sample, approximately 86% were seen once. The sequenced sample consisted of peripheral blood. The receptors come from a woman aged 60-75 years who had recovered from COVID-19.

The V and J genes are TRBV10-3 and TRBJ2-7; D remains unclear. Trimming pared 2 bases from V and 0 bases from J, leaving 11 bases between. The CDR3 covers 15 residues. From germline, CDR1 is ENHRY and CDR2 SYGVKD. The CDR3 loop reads CAISEAGESSYEQYF. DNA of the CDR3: TGTGCCATCAGTGAGGCTGGTGAGAGCTCCTACGAGCAGTACTTC.

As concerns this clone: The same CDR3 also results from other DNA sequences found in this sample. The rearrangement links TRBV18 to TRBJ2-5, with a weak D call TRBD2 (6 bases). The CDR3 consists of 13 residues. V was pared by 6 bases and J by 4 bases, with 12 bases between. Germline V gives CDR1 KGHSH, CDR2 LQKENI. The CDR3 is CASSLEGRETQYF. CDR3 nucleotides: TGTGCCAGCTCCCTGGAGGGGAGAGAGACCCAGTACTTC.

The CDR3 DNA reads TGTGCCAGCAGCTTGAGGGTCGGGGAGCTGTTTTTT. Protein: CASSLRVGELFF. J is TRBJ2-2 and V is TRBV13, with a possible D match to TRBD2 (5 bases). The CDR3 totals 12 residues. V lost 3 bases and J 7 bases, leaving 6 bases between the germline ends. Germline V gives CDR1 PRHDT, CDR2 FYEKMQ (reference sequence).

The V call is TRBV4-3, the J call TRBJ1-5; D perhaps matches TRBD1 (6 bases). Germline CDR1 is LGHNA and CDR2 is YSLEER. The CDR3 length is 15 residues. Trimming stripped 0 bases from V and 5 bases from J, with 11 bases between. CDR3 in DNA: TGCGCCAGCAGCCAAGAGACAGGATTCGATCAGCCCCAGCATTTT. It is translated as CASSQETGFDQPQHF.

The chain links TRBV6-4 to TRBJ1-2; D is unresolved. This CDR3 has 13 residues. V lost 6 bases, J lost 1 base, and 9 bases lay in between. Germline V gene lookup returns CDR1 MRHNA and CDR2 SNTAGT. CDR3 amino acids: CASSAGSNYGYTF. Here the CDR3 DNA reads TGTGCCAGCAGCGCGGGAAGTAACTATGGCTACACCTTC.

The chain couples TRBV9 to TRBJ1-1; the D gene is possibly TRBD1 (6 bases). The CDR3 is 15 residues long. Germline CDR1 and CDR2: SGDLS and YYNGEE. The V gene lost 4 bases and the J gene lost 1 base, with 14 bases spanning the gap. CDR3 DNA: TGTGCCAGCAGCCCCCGACAGGAATGGAACACTGAAGCTTTCTTT. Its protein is CASSPRQEWNTEAFF. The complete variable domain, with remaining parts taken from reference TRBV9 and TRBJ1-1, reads DSGVTQTPKHLITATGQRVTLRCSPRSGDLSVYWYQQSLDQGLQFLIQYYNGEERAKGNILERFSAQQFPDLHSELNLSSLELGDSALYFCASSPRQEWNTEAFFGQGTRLTVV.

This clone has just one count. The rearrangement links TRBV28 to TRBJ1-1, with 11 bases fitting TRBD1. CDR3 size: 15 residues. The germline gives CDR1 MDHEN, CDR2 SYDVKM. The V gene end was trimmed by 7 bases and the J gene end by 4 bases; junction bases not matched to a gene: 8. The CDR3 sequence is CASTIPGTGGTEAFF. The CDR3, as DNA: TGTGCCAGCACCATTCCAGGGACAGGGGGCACTGAAGCTTTCTTT.

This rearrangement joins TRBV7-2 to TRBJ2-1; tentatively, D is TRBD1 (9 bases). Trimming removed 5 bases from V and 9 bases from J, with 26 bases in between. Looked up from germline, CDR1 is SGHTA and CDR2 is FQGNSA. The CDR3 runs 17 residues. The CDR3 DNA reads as TGTGCCAGCAGCCGGGAGGGACAGGGACTTAGGTACGTTGAGCAGTTCTTC. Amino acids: CASSREGQGLRYVEQFF.

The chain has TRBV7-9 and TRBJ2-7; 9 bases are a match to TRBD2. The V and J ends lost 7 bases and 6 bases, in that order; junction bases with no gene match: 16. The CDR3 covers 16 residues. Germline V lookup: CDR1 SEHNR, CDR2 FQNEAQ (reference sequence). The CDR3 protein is CASNGPGAGGRGEQYF. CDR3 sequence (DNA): TGTGCCAGCAACGGCCCGGGAGCGGGGGGAAGGGGCGAGCAGTACTTC.

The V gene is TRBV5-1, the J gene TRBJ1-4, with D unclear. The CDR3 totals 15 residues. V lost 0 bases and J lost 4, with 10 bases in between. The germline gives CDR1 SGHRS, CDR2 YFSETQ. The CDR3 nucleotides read TGCGCCAGCAGCTTGGAGGCGGCGATTAATGAAAAACTGTTTTTT. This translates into CASSLEAAINEKLFF. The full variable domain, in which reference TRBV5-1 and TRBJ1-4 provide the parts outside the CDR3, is KAGVTQTPRYLIKTRGQQVTLSCSPISGHRSVSWYQQTPGQGLQFLFEYFSETQRNKGNFPGRFSGRQFSNSRSEMNVSTLELGDSALYLCASSLEAAINEKLFFGSGTQLSVL.

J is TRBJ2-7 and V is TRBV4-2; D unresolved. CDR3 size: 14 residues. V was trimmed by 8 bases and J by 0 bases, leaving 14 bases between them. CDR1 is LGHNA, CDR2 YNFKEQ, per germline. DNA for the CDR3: TGTGCCAGCGCCACGAGGATCAGCTCCTACGAGCAGTACTTC. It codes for CASATRISSYEQYF.

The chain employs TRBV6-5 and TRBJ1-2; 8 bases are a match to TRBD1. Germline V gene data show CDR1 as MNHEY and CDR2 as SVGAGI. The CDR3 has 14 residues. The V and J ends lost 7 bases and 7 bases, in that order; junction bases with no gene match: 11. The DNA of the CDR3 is TGTGCCAGCATTCGGGCCGGGACAGGCTTTGGCTACACCTTC. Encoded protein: CASIRAGTGFGYTF.

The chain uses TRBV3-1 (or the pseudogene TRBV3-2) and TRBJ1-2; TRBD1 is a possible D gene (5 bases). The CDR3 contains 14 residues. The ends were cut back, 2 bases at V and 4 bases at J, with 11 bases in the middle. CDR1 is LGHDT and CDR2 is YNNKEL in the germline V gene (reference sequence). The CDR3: CASSQQGLAYGYTF. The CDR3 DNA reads TGTGCCAGCAGCCAACAGGGCCTGGCCTATGGCTACACCTTC.

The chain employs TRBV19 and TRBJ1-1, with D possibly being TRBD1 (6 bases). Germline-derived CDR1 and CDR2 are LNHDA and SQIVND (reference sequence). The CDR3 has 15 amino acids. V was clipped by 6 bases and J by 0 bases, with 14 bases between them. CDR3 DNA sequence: TGTGCCAGTAGGGCTGGACAGTGGATGAACACTGAAGCTTTCTTT. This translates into CASRAGQWMNTEAFF.

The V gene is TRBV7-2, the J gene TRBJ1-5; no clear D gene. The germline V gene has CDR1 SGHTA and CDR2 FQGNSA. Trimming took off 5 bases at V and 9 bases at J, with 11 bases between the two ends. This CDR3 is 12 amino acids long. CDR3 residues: CASSQSPGPQHF. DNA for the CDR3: TGTGCCAGCAGCCAAAGCCCGGGGCCCCAGCATTTT.

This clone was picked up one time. CDR3 residues: CASKGGRDQETQYF. The CDR3 coding sequence is TGCGCCAGCAAGGGTGGGAGGGACCAAGAGACCCAGTACTTC. The gene calls are TRBV5-1 and TRBJ2-5; 7 nucleotides agree with TRBD2. Germline V CDR1 and CDR2: SGHRS, YFSETQ. V was clipped by 6 bases and J by 0 bases; unmatched bases: 5. The CDR3 consists of 14 residues.

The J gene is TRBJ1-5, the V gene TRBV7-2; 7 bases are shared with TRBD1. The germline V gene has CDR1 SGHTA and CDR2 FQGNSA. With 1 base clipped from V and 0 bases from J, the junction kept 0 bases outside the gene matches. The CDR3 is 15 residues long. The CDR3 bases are TGTGCCAGCAGCTTAGACAGGGGTAGCAATCAGCCCCAGCATTTT. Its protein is CASSLDRGSNQPQHF.

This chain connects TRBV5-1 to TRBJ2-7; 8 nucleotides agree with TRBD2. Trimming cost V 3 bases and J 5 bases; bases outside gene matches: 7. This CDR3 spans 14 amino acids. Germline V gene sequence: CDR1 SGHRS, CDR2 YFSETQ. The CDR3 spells CASSSPGGSNEQYF. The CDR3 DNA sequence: TGCGCCAGCAGCTCCCCGGGGGGGAGTAACGAGCAGTACTTC. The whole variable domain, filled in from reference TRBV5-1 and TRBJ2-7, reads KAGVTQTPRYLIKTRGQQVTLSCSPISGHRSVSWYQQTPGQGLQFLFEYFSETQRNKGNFPGRFSGRQFSNSRSEMNVSTLELGDSALYLCASSSPGGSNEQYFGPGTRLTVT.

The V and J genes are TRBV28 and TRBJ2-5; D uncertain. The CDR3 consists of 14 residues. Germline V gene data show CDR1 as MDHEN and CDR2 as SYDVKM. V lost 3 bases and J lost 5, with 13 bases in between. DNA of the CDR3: TGTGCCAGCAGTTTGAGTTTGTCTTTTGAGACCCAGTACTTC. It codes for CASSLSLSFETQYF.

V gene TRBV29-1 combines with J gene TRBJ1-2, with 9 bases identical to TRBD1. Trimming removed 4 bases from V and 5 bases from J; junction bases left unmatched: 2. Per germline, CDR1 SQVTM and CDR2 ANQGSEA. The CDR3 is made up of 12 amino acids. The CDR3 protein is CSVVDRGYGYTF. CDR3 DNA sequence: TGCAGCGTTGTGGACAGGGGATATGGCTACACCTTC.